This T cell receptor (beta chain) was recovered during a study of response to subunit inactivated influenza vaccine. At least ten counts were recorded for this clonotype. TCRdb ran MiXCR on the RT-PCR reads and lists one entry per CDR3 protein. The sample carries 710,000 or so distinct CDR3 sequences, around 16% recorded once. With V trimmed by 6 bases and J by 3 bases, 13 bases remained unmatched. Germline CDR1 reads DFQATT; CDR2 reads SNEGSKA (reference sequence). This CDR3 spans 16 amino acids. The TCR originated in a man aged 50 to 59 who received an inactivated influenza vaccine. Sequencing was performed on PBMCs from blood, taken 12 days after vaccination. V and J are TRBV20-1 and TRBJ2-1; 8 bases line up with TRBD2. The DNA of the CDR3 is TGCAGTGCCCAGCCTACAAGCGGGAGAAGCTACAATGAGCAGTTCTTC. It codes for CSAQPTSGRSYNEQFF.